This TCR beta chain was captured by sequencing in a study of OX40 agonist ivuxolimab in advanced cancers. This clone was seen a few times. The antigen is undetermined. A history of autoimmune disease or systemic immunosuppression excluded patients. In germline, CDR1 is SGHTA, CDR2 FQGNSA. The CDR3 is 14 residues long. V was pared by 1 base and J by 3 bases, with 9 bases between. Sequencing was performed with immunoSEQ multiplex PCR; in TCRdb, only in-frame clones are kept and a portion is missing. The sample contains 50,000 to 55,000 clones, about 80% of which appear only once. Study conclusions and caveats: Relative to CD4+, CD8+ T cells held more expanded clones on average.

Specimen: CD4+ or CD8+ T cells sorted from blood, collected in a trial of the OX40 agonist ivuxolimab. This clonotype originated in an adult with an advanced solid tumor such as melanoma, head and neck, liver or kidney cancer. J is TRBJ2-5 and V is TRBV7-2; D not certain. The CDR3 here is CASSLGGYEETQYF. The CDR3 bases are TGTGCCAGCAGCTTAGGAGGTTACGAAGAGACCCAGTACTTC. The full variable domain, rest sourced from reference TRBV7-2 and TRBJ2-5, is GAGVSQSPSNKVTEKGKDVELRCDPISGHTALYWYRQSLGQGLEFLIYFQGNSAPDKSGLPSDRFSAERTGGSVSTLTIQRTQQEDSAVYLCASSLGGYEETQYFGPGTRLLVL.